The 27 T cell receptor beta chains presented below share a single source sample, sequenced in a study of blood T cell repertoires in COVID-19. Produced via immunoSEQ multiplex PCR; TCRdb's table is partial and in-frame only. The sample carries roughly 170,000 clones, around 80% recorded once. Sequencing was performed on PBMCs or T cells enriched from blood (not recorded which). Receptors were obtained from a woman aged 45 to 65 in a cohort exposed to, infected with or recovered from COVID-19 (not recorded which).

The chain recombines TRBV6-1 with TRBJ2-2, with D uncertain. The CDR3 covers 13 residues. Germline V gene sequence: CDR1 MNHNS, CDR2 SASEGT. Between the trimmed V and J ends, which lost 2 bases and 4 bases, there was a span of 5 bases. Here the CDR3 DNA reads TGTGCCAGCAGTGAATTTAGCACCGGGGAGCTGTTTTTT. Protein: CASSEFSTGELFF.

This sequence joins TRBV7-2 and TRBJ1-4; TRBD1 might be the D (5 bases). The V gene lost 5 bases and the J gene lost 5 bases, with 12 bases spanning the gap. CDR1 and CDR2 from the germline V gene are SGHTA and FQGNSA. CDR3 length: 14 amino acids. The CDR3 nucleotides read TGTGCCAGCAGCCCCAGTTCAGGGAATGAAAAACTGTTTTTT. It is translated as CASSPSSGNEKLFF. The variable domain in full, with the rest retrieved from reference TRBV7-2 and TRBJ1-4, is GAGVSQSPSNKVTEKGKDVELRCDPISGHTALYWYRQSLGQGLEFLIYFQGNSAPDKSGLPSDRFSAERTGGSVSTLTIQRTQQEDSAVYLCASSPSSGNEKLFFGSGTQLSVL.

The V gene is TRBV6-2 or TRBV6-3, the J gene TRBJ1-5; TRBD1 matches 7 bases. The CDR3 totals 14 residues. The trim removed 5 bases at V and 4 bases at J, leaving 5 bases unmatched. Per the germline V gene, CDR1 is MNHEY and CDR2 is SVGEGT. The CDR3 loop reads CASSPGQPNQPQHF. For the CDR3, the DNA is TGTGCCAGCAGTCCGGGACAGCCTAATCAGCCCCAGCATTTT.

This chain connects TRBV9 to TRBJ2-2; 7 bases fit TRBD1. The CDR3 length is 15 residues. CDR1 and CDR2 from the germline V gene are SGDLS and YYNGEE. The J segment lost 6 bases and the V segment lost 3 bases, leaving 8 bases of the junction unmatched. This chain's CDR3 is CASSALTGLSGELFF. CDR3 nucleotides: TGTGCCAGCAGCGCCCTGACAGGGTTGTCCGGGGAGCTGTTTTTT.

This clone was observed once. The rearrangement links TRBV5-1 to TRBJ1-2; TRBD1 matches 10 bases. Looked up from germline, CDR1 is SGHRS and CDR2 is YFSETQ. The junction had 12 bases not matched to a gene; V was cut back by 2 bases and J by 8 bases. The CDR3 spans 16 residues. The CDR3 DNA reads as TGCGCCAGCAGCTTAAGACAGGGGGCGGCTTCCGGAGGCTACACCTTC. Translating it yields CASSLRQGAASGGYTF.

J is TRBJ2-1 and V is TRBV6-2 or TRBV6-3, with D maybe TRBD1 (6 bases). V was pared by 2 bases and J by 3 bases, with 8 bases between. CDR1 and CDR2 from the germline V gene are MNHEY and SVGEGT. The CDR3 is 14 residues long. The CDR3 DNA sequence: TGTGCCAGCAGTTACGGGACAAACTACAATGAGCAGTTCTTC. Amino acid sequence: CASSYGTNYNEQFF.

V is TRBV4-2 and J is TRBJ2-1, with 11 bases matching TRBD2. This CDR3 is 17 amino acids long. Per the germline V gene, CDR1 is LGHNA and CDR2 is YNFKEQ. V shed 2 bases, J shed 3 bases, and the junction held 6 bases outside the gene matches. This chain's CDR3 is CASSQKTSGKLYNEQFF. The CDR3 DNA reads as TGTGCCAGCAGCCAAAAGACTAGCGGGAAACTCTACAATGAGCAGTTCTTC.

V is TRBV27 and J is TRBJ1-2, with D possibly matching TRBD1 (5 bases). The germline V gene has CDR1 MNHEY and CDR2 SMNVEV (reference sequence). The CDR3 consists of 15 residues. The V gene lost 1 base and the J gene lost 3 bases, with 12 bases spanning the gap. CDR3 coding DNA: TGTGCCAGCAGTTTATATCGGGGGGGAGACTATGGCTACACCTTC. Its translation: CASSLYRGGDYGYTF.

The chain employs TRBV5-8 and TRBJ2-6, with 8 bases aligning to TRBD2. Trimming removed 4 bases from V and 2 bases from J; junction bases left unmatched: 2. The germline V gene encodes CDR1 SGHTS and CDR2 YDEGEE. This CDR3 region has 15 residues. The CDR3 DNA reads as TGTGCCAGCAGCCGAGCGGGGGCTGGGGCCAACGTCCTGACTTTC. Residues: CASSRAGAGANVLTF.

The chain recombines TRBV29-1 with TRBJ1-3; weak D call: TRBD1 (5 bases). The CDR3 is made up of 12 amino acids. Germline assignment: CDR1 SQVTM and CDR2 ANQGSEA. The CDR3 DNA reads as TGCACCGCGACAGTCTCTGGAAACACCATATATTTT. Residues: CTATVSGNTIYF.

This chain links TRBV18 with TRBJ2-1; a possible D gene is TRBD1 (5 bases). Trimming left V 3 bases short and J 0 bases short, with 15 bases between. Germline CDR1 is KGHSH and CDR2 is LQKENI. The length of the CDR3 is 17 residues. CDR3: CASSPRQGRSSYNEQFF. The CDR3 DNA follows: TGTGCCAGCTCACCTCGTCAGGGCAGGAGCTCCTACAATGAGCAGTTCTTC.

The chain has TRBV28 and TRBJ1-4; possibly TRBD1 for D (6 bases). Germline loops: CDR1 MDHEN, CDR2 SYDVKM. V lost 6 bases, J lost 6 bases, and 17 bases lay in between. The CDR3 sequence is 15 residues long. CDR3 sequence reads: CASRRLDRSDEKLFF. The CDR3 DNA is TGTGCCAGCAGACGACTCGACAGGTCGGATGAAAAACTGTTTTTT.

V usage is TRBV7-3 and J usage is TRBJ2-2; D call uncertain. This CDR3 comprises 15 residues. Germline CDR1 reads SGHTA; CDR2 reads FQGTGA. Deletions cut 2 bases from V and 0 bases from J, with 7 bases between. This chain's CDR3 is CASSLGHSNTGELFF. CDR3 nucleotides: TGTGCCAGCAGCTTAGGTCACTCGAACACCGGGGAGCTGTTTTTT.

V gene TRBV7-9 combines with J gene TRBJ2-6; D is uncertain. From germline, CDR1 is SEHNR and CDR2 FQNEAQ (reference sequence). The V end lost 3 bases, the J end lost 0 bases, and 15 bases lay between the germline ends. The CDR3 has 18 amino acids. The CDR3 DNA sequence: TGTGCCAGCAGCTTTACAGATTACTCTTCCTCTGGGGCCAACGTCCTGACTTTC. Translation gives CASSFTDYSSSGANVLTF.

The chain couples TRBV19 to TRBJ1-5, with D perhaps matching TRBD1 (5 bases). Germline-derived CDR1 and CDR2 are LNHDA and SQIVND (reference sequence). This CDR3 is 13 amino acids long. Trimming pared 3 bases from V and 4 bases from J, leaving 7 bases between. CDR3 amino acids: CASSISGNQPQHF. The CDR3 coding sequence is TGTGCCAGTAGTATTTCAGGGAATCAGCCCCAGCATTTT.

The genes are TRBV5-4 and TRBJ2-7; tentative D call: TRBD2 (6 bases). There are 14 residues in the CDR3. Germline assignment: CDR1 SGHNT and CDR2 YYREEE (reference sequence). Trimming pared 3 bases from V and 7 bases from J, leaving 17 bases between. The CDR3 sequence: CASSYRRDRGEQYF. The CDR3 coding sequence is TGTGCCAGCAGCTACCGCAGGGATCGGGGGGAGCAGTACTTC.

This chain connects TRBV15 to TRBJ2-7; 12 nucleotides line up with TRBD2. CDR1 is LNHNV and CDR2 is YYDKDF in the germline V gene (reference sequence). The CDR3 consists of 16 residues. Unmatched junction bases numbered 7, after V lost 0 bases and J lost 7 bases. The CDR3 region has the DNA TGTGCCACCAGCAGAGAGCGGGGACTAGCGGGCGGGGAGCAGTACTTC. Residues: CATSRERGLAGGEQYF.

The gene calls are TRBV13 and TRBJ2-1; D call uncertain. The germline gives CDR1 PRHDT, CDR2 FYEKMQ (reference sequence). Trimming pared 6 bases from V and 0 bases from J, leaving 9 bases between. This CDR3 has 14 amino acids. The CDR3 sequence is CASSYSSSYNEQFF. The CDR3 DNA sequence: TGTGCCAGCAGTTACAGTAGCTCCTACAATGAGCAGTTCTTC. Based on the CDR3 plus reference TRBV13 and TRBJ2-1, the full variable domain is AAGVIQSPRHLIKEKRETATLKCYPIPRHDTVYWYQQGPGQDPQFLISFYEKMQSDKGSIPDRFSAQQFSDYHSELNMSSLELGDSALYFCASSYSSSYNEQFFGPGTRLTVL.

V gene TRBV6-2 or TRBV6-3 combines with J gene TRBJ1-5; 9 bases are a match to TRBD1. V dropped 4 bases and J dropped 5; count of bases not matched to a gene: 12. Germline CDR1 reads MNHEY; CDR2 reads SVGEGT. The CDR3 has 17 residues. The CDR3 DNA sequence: TGTGCCAGCAGTTCCCCCCGGGACAGGGACGAAGATCAGCCCCAGCATTTT. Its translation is CASSSPRDRDEDQPQHF.

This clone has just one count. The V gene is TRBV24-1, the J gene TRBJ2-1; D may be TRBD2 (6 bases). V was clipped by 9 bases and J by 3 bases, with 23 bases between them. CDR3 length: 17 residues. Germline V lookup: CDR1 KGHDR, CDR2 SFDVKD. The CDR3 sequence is CATSTSKQAGSYNEQFF. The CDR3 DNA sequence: TGTGCCACCTCAACGAGCAAACAGGCCGGGAGCTACAATGAGCAGTTCTTC.

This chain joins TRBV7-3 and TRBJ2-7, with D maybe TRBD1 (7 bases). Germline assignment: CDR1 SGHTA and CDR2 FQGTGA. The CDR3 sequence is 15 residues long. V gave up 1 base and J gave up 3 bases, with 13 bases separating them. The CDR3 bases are TGTGCCAGCAGCTTAAATGCGGGACAGCACTACGAGCAGTACTTC. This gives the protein CASSLNAGQHYEQYF.

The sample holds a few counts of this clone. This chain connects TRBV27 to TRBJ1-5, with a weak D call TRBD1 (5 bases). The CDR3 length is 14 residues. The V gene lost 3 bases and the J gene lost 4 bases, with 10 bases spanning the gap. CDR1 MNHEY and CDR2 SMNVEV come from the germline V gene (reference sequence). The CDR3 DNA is TGTGCCAGCAGTTTGGAGGGGCAGAATCAGCCCCAGCATTTT. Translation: CASSLEGQNQPQHF.

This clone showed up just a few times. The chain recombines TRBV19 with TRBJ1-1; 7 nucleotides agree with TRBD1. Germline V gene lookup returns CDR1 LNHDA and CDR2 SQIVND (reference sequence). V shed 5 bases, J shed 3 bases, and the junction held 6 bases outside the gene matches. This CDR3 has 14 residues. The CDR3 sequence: CASSLTDRDTEAFF. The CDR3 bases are TGTGCCAGTAGTCTCACAGACAGGGACACTGAAGCTTTCTTT.

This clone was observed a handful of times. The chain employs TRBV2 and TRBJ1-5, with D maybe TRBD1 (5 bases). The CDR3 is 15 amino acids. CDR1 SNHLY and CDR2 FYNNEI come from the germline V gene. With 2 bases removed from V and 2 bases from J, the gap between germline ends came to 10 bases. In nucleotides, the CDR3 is TGTGCCAGCAGTGAAAGGGGTAGAGGCAATCAGCCCCAGCATTTT. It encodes CASSERGRGNQPQHF. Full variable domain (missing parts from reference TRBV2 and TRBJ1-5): EPEVTQTPSHQVTQMGQEVILRCVPISNHLYFYWYRQILGQKVEFLVSFYNNEISEKSEIFDDQFSVERPDGSNFTLKIRSTKLEDSAMYFCASSERGRGNQPQHFGDGTRLSIL.

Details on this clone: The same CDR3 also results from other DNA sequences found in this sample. The CDR3 is CASSLTADSPLHF. The CDR3 region has the DNA TGTGCCAGCAGCTTAACGGCGGATTCACCCCTCCACTTT. This chain uses TRBV7-3 with TRBJ1-6; D is unclear. V lost 0 bases and J 8 bases, leaving 5 bases between the germline ends. The CDR3 contains 13 residues. Germline V gives CDR1 SGHTA, CDR2 FQGTGA.

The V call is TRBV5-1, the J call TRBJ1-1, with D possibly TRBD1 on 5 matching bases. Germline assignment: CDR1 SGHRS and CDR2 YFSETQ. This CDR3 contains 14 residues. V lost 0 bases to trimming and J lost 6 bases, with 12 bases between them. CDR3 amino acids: CASSLVMDTPEAFF. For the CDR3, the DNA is TGCGCCAGCAGCTTGGTGATGGACACGCCTGAAGCTTTCTTT.

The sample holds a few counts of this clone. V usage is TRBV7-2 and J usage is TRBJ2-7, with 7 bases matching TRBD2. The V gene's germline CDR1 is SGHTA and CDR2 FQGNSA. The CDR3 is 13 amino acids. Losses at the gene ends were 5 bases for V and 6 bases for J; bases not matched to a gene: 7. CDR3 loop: CASSIGGTTEQYF. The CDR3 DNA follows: TGTGCCAGCAGCATCGGAGGGACTACCGAGCAGTACTTC.